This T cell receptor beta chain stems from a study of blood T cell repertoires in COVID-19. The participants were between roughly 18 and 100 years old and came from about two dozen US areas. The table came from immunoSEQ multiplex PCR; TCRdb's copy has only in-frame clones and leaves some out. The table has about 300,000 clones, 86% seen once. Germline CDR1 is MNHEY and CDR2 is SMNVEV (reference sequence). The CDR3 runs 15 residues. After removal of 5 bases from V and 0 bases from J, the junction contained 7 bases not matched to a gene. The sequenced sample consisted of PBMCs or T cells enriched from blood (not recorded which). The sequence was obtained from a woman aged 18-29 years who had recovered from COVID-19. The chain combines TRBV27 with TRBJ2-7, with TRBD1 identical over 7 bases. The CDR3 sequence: CASSASGTDSYEQYF. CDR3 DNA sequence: TGTGCCAGCAGTGCTTCCGGGACAGACTCCTACGAGCAGTACTTC.